The 28 T cell receptor beta chains presented below share a single source sample, sequenced in a study of blood T cell repertoires in COVID-19. Method: immunoSEQ multiplex PCR; TCRdb's copy keeps in-frame clones and lacks some. This table holds more than 350,000 clones, 70% to 90% found once. The specimen sequenced was PBMCs or T cells enriched from blood (not recorded which). The receptors stem from a young woman who had been exposed to COVID-19.

This chain joins TRBV13 and TRBJ1-1, with unresolved D. Germline CDR1 is PRHDT and CDR2 is FYEKMQ (reference sequence). This CDR3 comprises 12 residues. Trimming left V 5 bases short and J 4 bases short, with 8 bases between. This CDR3 reads CASSRDVTEAFF. CDR3 in DNA: TGTGCCAGCAGCCGGGATGTCACTGAAGCTTTCTTT.

The J gene is TRBJ1-2, the V gene TRBV27, with D maybe TRBD1 (5 bases). Germline loops: CDR1 MNHEY, CDR2 SMNVEV (reference sequence). The CDR3 runs to 12 residues. Between the trimmed V and J ends, which lost 4 bases and 8 bases, there was a span of 11 bases. The CDR3 region is CASSWTRRGYTF. CDR3 sequence (DNA): TGTGCCAGCAGTTGGACAAGGAGAGGCTACACCTTC.

This chain joins TRBV6-5 and TRBJ1-1; D may be TRBD1 (6 bases). Germline V gene data show CDR1 as MNHEY and CDR2 as SVGAGI. The CDR3 sequence is 15 residues long. Trimming pared 7 bases from V and 0 bases from J, leaving 15 bases between. The DNA of the CDR3 is TGTGCCAGCAATCCCCTTGGACAGTTGAACACTGAAGCTTTCTTT. Translating gives CASNPLGQLNTEAFF.

The chain joins TRBV24-1 to TRBJ1-2; D perhaps matches TRBD1 (5 bases). CDR3 length: 13 residues. The germline CDR1 and CDR2 sequences are KGHDR and SFDVKD. Deletions cut 3 bases from V and 8 bases from J, with 12 bases between. This CDR3 reads CATSDVQGMGYTF. The CDR3 DNA follows: TGTGCCACCAGTGATGTCCAGGGTATGGGCTACACCTTC.

The V call is TRBV7-2, the J call TRBJ2-7, with D possibly being TRBD1 (6 bases). Trimming removed 0 bases at V and 5 bases at J, with 8 bases between. CDR1 is SGHTA, CDR2 FQGNSA, per germline. This CDR3 region has 13 residues. The CDR3 here is CASSLAYRDEQYF. The DNA for the CDR3 is TGTGCCAGCAGCTTAGCCTACAGGGACGAGCAGTACTTC.

This clone was counted a few times. V and J are TRBV6-5 and TRBJ2-2; 7 positions agree with TRBD1. Germline loops: CDR1 MNHEY, CDR2 SVGAGI. V lost 4 bases, J lost 6 bases, and 2 bases stayed unmatched. This CDR3 region has 13 residues. The CDR3 loop reads CASSFQGAGELFF. For the CDR3, the DNA is TGTGCCAGCAGTTTTCAGGGGGCCGGGGAGCTGTTTTTT.

The V gene is TRBV14, the J gene TRBJ2-1, with D tentatively TRBD2 (5 bases). CDR1 and CDR2 (germline): SGHDN, FVKESK. Deletions cut 4 bases from V and 7 bases from J, with 5 bases between. The CDR3 covers 11 residues. The DNA of the CDR3 is TGTGCCAGCAGCCCGGGGAATGAGCAGTTCTTC. Translation: CASSPGNEQFF. Combining the CDR3 with reference TRBV14 and TRBJ2-1 gives the whole variable domain EAGVTQFPSHSVIEKGQTVTLRCDPISGHDNLYWYRRVMGKEIKFLLHFVKESKQDESGMPNNRFLAERTGGTYSTLKVQPAELEDSGVYFCASSPGNEQFFGPGTRLTVL.

This sequence joins TRBV28 and TRBJ1-4; tentative D call: TRBD1 (6 bases). The CDR3 runs 20 residues. Trimming pared 4 bases from V and 8 bases from J, leaving 32 bases between. CDR1 is MDHEN, CDR2 SYDVKM, per germline. CDR3 loop: CASSSQGLGPGLRYREKLFF. The CDR3 DNA is TGTGCCAGCAGTTCACAGGGCTTGGGCCCTGGCCTTCGGTATCGCGAAAAACTGTTTTTT. The full variable domain, completed using reference TRBV28 and TRBJ1-4, is DVKVTQSSRYLVKRTGEKVFLECVQDMDHENMFWYRQDPGLGLRLIYFSYDVKMKEKGDIPEGYSVSREKKERFSLILESASTNQTSMYLCASSSQGLGPGLRYREKLFFGSGTQLSVL.

V gene TRBV5-1 combines with J gene TRBJ1-2; the D is unclear. Trimming cost V 0 bases and J 4 bases, with 13 bases left between them. There are 15 residues in the CDR3. Germline CDR1 and CDR2: SGHRS and YFSETQ. The CDR3 region has the DNA TGCGCCAGCAGCTTGGCCCCAGGTGAATTCTATGGCTACACCTTC. It codes for CASSLAPGEFYGYTF.

The V and J genes are TRBV12-3 or TRBV12-4 and TRBJ1-3; D might be TRBD1 (6 bases). V gave up 7 bases and J gave up 4 bases, with 11 bases separating them. This CDR3 has 13 residues. Here the CDR3 reads CASTRTVGNTIYF. The CDR3 DNA reads as TGTGCCAGCACCAGGACAGTAGGAAACACCATATATTTT.

The V and J genes are TRBV28 and TRBJ2-2; weak D call: TRBD2 (5 bases). The CDR3 is made up of 15 amino acids. The germline V and J ends were trimmed by 6 bases and 6 bases, with 17 bases remaining between them. Germline assignment: CDR1 MDHEN and CDR2 SYDVKM. CDR3 sequence reads: CASRLLVTQSGELFF. The CDR3 bases are TGTGCCAGCAGACTACTAGTAACCCAGTCCGGGGAGCTGTTTTTT.

The V gene is TRBV7-9, the J gene TRBJ1-4, with unresolved D. The germline CDR1 and CDR2 sequences are SEHNR and FQNEAQ (reference sequence). The CDR3 loop spans 14 amino acids. V lost 4 bases and J 3 bases, leaving 9 bases between the germline ends. The CDR3, as DNA: TGTGCCAGCAGCTCCCCGAGAGCTAATGAAAAACTGTTTTTT. Its protein product is CASSSPRANEKLFF.

This chain uses TRBV24-1 with TRBJ1-1, with a tentative D call TRBD1 (5 bases). This CDR3 has 13 residues. V gave up 3 bases and J gave up 6 bases, with 10 bases separating them. Germline V CDR1 and CDR2: KGHDR, SFDVKD. The CDR3 spells CATSDTQGPEAFF. CDR3 DNA sequence: TGTGCCACCAGTGATACTCAGGGCCCTGAAGCTTTCTTT.

The chain uses TRBV13 and TRBJ2-5, with 9 positions matching TRBD1. CDR3 length equals 17 residues. Germline V gene sequence: CDR1 PRHDT, CDR2 FYEKMQ (reference sequence). The V and J ends lost 4 bases and 4 bases, in that order; junction bases with no gene match: 13. In DNA form, the CDR3 reads TGTGCCAGCAGCTCGCCTATACAGGGGGCGGTTGGAGAGACCCAGTACTTC. Translating it yields CASSSPIQGAVGETQYF.

The J gene is TRBJ2-7, the V gene TRBV18; a possible D gene is TRBD2 (6 bases). Germline lookup yields CDR1 KGHSH and CDR2 LQKENI. V lost 4 bases to trimming and J lost 2 bases, with 21 bases between them. CDR3 length equals 17 residues. CDR3 in amino acids: CASSLDRVGGGPYEQYF. The CDR3 nucleotides are TGTGCCAGCTCACTAGACCGGGTAGGCGGAGGGCCCTACGAGCAGTACTTC.

The chain recombines TRBV27 with TRBJ1-1; 8 bases fit TRBD1. J gave up 4 bases and V 5 bases, and 12 bases lay outside the gene matches. CDR1 and CDR2 (germline): MNHEY, SMNVEV (reference sequence). The CDR3 is 16 amino acids. The DNA for the CDR3 is TGTGCCAGCAGTCCCTTCGGACAGGGCCGGGGCACTGAAGCTTTCTTT. Protein: CASSPFGQGRGTEAFF.

The chain combines TRBV9 with TRBJ1-1; 7 nucleotides agree with TRBD1. CDR1 SGDLS and CDR2 YYNGEE come from the germline V gene. This CDR3 is 14 amino acids long. The J segment lost 2 bases and the V segment lost 3 bases, leaving 4 bases of the junction unmatched. In DNA form, the CDR3 reads TGTGCCAGCAGCGCGGGGACAGCAAACACTGAAGCTTTCTTT. It codes for CASSAGTANTEAFF.

This clone was picked up one time. The chain is built from TRBV19 and TRBJ2-7, with a tentative D call TRBD1 (6 bases). The ends were cut back, 4 bases at V and 2 bases at J, with 15 bases in the middle. The germline V gene has CDR1 LNHDA and CDR2 SQIVND (reference sequence). The CDR3 has 15 residues. As DNA, the CDR3 is TGTGCCAGTAGTAGGGAATCGGGACACACCTACGAGCAGTACTTC. Translating gives CASSRESGHTYEQYF.

This chain links TRBV28 with TRBJ2-2; tentative D call: TRBD1 (6 bases). In germline, CDR1 is MDHEN, CDR2 SYDVKM. With 7 bases removed from V and 4 bases from J, the gap between germline ends came to 13 bases. There are 14 residues in the CDR3. In DNA, the CDR3 is TGTGCCAGCACCTACGCAGGGGTCACCGGGGAGCTGTTTTTT. Its translation: CASTYAGVTGELFF.

In this sample, this clone turned up once. The chain combines TRBV9 with TRBJ2-1; 10 bases map to TRBD1. V was pared by 2 bases and J by 6 bases, with 5 bases of the junction left unmatched. This CDR3 region has 15 residues. Germline V lookup: CDR1 SGDLS, CDR2 YYNGEE. CDR3 amino acids: CASSVGTGASNEQFF. The CDR3 DNA follows: TGTGCCAGCAGCGTGGGGACAGGGGCCTCCAATGAGCAGTTCTTC. Full variable domain (missing parts from reference TRBV9 and TRBJ2-1): DSGVTQTPKHLITATGQRVTLRCSPRSGDLSVYWYQQSLDQGLQFLIQYYNGEERAKGNILERFSAQQFPDLHSELNLSSLELGDSALYFCASSVGTGASNEQFFGPGTRLTVL.

The rearrangement links TRBV27 to TRBJ1-2; 7 bases align to TRBD1. The CDR3 spans 15 residues. V shed 3 bases, J shed 0 bases, and the junction held 4 bases outside the gene matches. Germline CDR1 and CDR2: MNHEY and SMNVEV (reference sequence). The CDR3 nucleotides are TGTGCCAGCAGTTTTTCAGACAGGGCTAACTATGGCTACACCTTC. Encoded protein: CASSFSDRANYGYTF.

This clone was seen a few times. The chain links TRBV28 to TRBJ2-3, with D unclear. CDR3 length: 16 amino acids. Germline V gives CDR1 MDHEN, CDR2 SYDVKM. Between the trimmed V and J ends, which lost 6 bases and 2 bases, there was a span of 18 bases. CDR3 in DNA: TGTGCCAGCAGACGTACTGTATTCACTATCACAGATACGCAGTATTTT. Translation: CASRRTVFTITDTQYF.

The V call is TRBV2, the J call TRBJ1-6; no definite D call. Trimming shortened V by 5 bases and J by 0 bases, and 11 bases separated the two germline ends. Looked up from germline, CDR1 is SNHLY and CDR2 is FYNNEI. CDR3 length: 16 amino acids. CDR3 region: CASSPDSFSYNSPLHF. CDR3 sequence (DNA): TGTGCCAGCAGTCCAGACTCTTTCTCCTATAATTCACCCCTCCACTTT.

The gene calls are TRBV28 and TRBJ2-3, with a possible D match to TRBD2 (6 bases). In germline, CDR1 is MDHEN, CDR2 SYDVKM. Trimming removed 3 bases from V and 2 bases from J, with 12 bases in between. This CDR3 spans 15 amino acids. The CDR3 reads CASSLGGSNTDTQYF. The CDR3 DNA reads TGTGCCAGCAGTTTGGGGGGATCCAACACAGATACGCAGTATTTT.

This chain uses TRBV7-6 with TRBJ2-2; 7 bases match TRBD1. Trimming cost V 2 bases and J 1 base; bases outside gene matches: 1. Per the germline V gene, CDR1 is SGHVS and CDR2 is FNYEAQ. The CDR3 is 15 residues long. Here the CDR3 DNA reads TGTGCCAGCAGCTTACGGACAGGGAACACCGGGGAGCTGTTTTTT. Its protein is CASSLRTGNTGELFF.

This rearrangement joins TRBV5-6 to TRBJ2-7; TRBD1 matches at 8 bases. Germline assignment: CDR1 SGHDT and CDR2 YYEEEE. Trimming cost V 3 bases and J 6 bases; bases outside gene matches: 8. The CDR3 runs 14 residues. The CDR3: CASSYPTGEAEQYF. CDR3 coding DNA: TGTGCCAGCAGCTACCCGACAGGGGAAGCCGAGCAGTACTTC. Filled out from reference TRBV5-6 and TRBJ2-7, the complete variable domain reads DAGVTQSPTHLIKTRGQQVTLRCSPKSGHDTVSWYQQALGQGPQFIFQYYEEEERQRGNFPDRFSGHQFPNYSSELNVNALLLGDSALYLCASSYPTGEAEQYFGPGTRLTVT.

The gene calls are TRBV29-1 and TRBJ2-5, with 8 bases matching TRBD2. From germline, CDR1 is SQVTM and CDR2 ANQGSEA. The V segment lost 6 bases and the J segment 4 bases; nucleotides outside the gene matches: 4. The CDR3 consists of 12 residues. The CDR3 is CSVPGLGETQYF. CDR3 sequence (DNA): TGCAGCGTCCCGGGACTAGGAGAGACCCAGTACTTC.

J is TRBJ2-1 and V is TRBV11-2, with D possibly TRBD1 on 6 matching bases. Between the trimmed V and J ends, which lost 3 bases and 10 bases, there was a span of 7 bases. The CDR3 sequence is 11 residues long. Germline CDR1 and CDR2: SGHAT and FQNNGV. The chain's CDR3 is CASSLGTEQFF. The DNA of the CDR3 is TGTGCCAGCAGCTTGGGGACAGAGCAGTTCTTC.